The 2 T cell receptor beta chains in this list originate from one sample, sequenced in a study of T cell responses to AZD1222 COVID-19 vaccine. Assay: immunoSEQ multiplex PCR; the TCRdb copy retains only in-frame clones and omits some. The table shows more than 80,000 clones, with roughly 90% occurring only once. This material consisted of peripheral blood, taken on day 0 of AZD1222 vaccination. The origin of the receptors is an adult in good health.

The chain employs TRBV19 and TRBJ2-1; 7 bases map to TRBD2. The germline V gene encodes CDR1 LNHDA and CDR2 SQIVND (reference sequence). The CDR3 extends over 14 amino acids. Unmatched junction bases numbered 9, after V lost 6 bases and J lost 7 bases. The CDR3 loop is CASSYDGRINEQFF. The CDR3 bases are TGTGCCAGTAGCTATGACGGGAGGATAAATGAGCAGTTCTTC.

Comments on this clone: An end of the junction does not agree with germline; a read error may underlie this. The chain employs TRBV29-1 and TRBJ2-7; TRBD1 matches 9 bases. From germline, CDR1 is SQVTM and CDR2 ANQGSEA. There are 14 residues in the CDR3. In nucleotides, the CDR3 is TGCAGCGTGGAAGGGACAGGGAGCTCCTACGAGCAGTACTTC. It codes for CSVEGTGSSYEQYF.